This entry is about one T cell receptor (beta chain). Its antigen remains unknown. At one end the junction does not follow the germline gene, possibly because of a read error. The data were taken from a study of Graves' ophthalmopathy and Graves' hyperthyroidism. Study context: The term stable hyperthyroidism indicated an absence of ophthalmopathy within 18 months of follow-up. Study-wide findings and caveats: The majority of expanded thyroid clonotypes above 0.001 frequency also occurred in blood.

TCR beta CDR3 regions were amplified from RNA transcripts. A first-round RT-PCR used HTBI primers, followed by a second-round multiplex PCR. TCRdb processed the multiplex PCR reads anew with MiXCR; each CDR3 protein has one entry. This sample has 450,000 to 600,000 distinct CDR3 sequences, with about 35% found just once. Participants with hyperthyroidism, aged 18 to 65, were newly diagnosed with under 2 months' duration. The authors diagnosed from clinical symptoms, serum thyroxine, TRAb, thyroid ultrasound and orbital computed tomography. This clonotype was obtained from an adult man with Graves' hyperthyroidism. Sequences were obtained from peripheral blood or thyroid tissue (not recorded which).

CDR3 nucleotides: TGTGCTAGCAGCACGACAGGGTCCCAAGAGACCCAGTACTTC. Amino acids: CASSTTGSQETQYF. The chain recombines TRBV7-7 with TRBJ2-5; TRBD1 matches 7 bases. The CDR3 is 14 residues long. The V gene's germline CDR1 is SSHAT and CDR2 FNYEAQ (reference sequence). The full variable domain, its missing parts supplied by reference TRBV7-7 and TRBJ2-5, is GAGVSQSPRYKVTKRGQDVTLRCDPISSHATLYWYQQALGQGPEFLTYFNYEAQPDKSGLPSDRFSAERPEGSISTLTIQRTEQRDSAMYRCASSTTGSQETQYFGPGTRLLVL.